These 11 T cell receptor beta chains came from one sample sequenced in a study of CD8+ T cells in alopecia areata. Isolated RNA was reverse transcribed into cDNA used as the sequencing template. The protocol was immunoSEQ multiplex PCR, while the TCRdb copy is restricted to in-frame clones and leaves out a portion. In the table there are approximately 150,000 clones, roughly 46% of which are singletons. The source material was CD4+ T cells sorted from blood, sampled at week 0. These receptors were obtained from a human donor with alopecia areata.

CDR3 nucleotides: TGTGCCAGCAGCTTATCGGGCAGGGGAAAAACCTCTGGGGCCAACGTCCTGACTTTC. Protein sequence: CASSLSGRGKTSGANVLTF. The genes are TRBV7-2 and TRBJ2-6, with D perhaps TRBD1 (6 bases). Deletions cut 2 bases from V and 0 bases from J, with 17 bases between. Germline CDR1 SGHTA, CDR2 FQGNSA. The CDR3 is 19 amino acids.

The chain joins TRBV29-1 to TRBJ2-3; D uncertain. Germline V lookup: CDR1 SQVTM, CDR2 ANQGSEA. V lost 4 bases, J lost 6 bases, and 11 bases lay in between. CDR3 length: 12 residues. CDR3 nucleotides: TGCAGCGTTGGCTCTAGGGCCGATACGCAGTATTTT. Its translation is CSVGSRADTQYF.

This clone appeared a few times. The chain recombines TRBV29-1 with TRBJ1-2, with a weak D call TRBD1 (5 bases). The CDR3 is 13 residues long. The V gene lost 1 base and the J gene lost 8 bases, with 14 bases spanning the gap. Germline V CDR1 and CDR2: SQVTM, ANQGSEA. For the CDR3, the DNA is TGCAGCGTTGAAGGCGGGGCACGAGGCGGCTACACCTTC. Translated, it gives CSVEGGARGGYTF.

This clone was picked up a small number of times. The chain carries TRBV20-1 and TRBJ2-1; D gene ambiguous. This CDR3 contains 11 residues. Germline CDR1 is DFQATT and CDR2 is SNEGSKA (reference sequence). Trimming cost V 1 base and J 3 bases, with 1 base left between them. The CDR3 sequence: CSARVYNEQFF. The CDR3 coding sequence is TGCAGTGCTAGAGTCTACAATGAGCAGTTCTTC.

The V gene is TRBV4-1, the J gene TRBJ2-7, with TRBD2 identical over 11 bases. J was trimmed by 6 bases and V by 2 bases; bases with no gene match: 6. This CDR3 contains 15 residues. The germline CDR1 and CDR2 sequences are MGHRA and YSYEKL. Written as DNA, the CDR3 is TGCGCCAGCAGCCAACCCTTAGCGGGAGGGCCCGAGCAGTACTTC. This translates into CASSQPLAGGPEQYF.

The genes are TRBV7-2 and TRBJ1-5; 8 nucleotides match TRBD1. The CDR3 extends over 14 amino acids. The trim removed 5 bases at V and 7 bases at J, leaving 7 bases unmatched. Germline CDR1 reads SGHTA; CDR2 reads FQGNSA. For the CDR3, the DNA is TGTGCCAGCAGCATCGGACAGGGAGGACAGCCCCAGCATTTT. Protein: CASSIGQGGQPQHF.

This chain links TRBV11-2 with TRBJ2-5; possibly TRBD1 for D (6 bases). The CDR3 length is 15 residues. Germline lookup yields CDR1 SGHAT and CDR2 FQNNGV. V lost 2 bases and J 4 bases, leaving 14 bases between the germline ends. For the CDR3, the DNA is TGTGCCAGCAGCTTATCGACAGGAGGTGGAGAGACCCAGTACTTC. This sequence encodes CASSLSTGGGETQYF.

This clone was seen a few times. J is TRBJ2-7 and V is TRBV5-1; D is possibly TRBD2 (6 bases). CDR3 length equals 14 residues. Germline V gives CDR1 SGHRS, CDR2 YFSETQ. V was clipped by 0 bases and J by 6 bases, with 13 bases between them. The CDR3 is CASSLEAGSSEQYF. Here the CDR3 DNA reads TGCGCCAGCAGCTTGGAAGCGGGTTCTAGCGAGCAGTACTTC.

The V call is TRBV25-1, the J call TRBJ1-2, with a tentative D call TRBD1 (6 bases). The V end lost 5 bases, the J end lost 8 bases, and 12 bases lay between the germline ends. The germline V gene encodes CDR1 MGHDK and CDR2 SYGVNS. The CDR3 has 12 amino acids. The CDR3 spells CASSKGVEGYTF. The CDR3 DNA reads TGTGCCAGCAGTAAGGGGGTGGAGGGCTACACCTTC.

The chain carries TRBV30 and TRBJ1-2; D gene unclear. The CDR3 is 13 residues long. V lost 3 bases to trimming and J lost 1 base, with 9 bases between them. CDR1 is GTSNPN and CDR2 is SVGIG in the germline V gene (reference sequence). The CDR3 region has the DNA TGTGCCTGGAGACCCGGGATTAACTATGGCTACACCTTC. Encoded protein: CAWRPGINYGYTF.

This clone was observed a handful of times. The chain recombines TRBV29-1 with TRBJ1-1; a possible D gene is TRBD1 (5 bases). Between the trimmed V and J ends, which lost 7 bases and 4 bases, there was a span of 10 bases. Germline V gene sequence: CDR1 SQVTM, CDR2 ANQGSEA. The CDR3 runs 11 residues. The DNA of the CDR3 is TGCAGCGGGCAGGGAGTCACTGAAGCTTTCTTT. Residues: CSGQGVTEAFF.